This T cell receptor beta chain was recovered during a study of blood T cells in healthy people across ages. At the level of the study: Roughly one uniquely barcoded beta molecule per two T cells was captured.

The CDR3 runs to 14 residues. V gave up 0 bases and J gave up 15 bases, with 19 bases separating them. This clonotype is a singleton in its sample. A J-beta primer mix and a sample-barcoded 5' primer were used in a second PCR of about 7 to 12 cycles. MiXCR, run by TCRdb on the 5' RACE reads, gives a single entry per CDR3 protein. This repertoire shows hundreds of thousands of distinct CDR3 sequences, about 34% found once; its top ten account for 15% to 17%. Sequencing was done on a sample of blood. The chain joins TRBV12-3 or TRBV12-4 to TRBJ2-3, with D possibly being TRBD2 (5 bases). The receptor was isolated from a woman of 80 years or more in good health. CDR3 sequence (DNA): TGTGCCAGCAGTTTAGCGGGGAGCACAGATACGGAATATTTT. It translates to CASSLAGSTDTEYF.